This TCR beta chain was sequenced for a study of shared clonotypes between healthy human individuals (dated by TCRdb to 2020 to 2021). Regarding the research as a whole: The cohort comprised a couple of women and a few men aged 18 to 49 years. For each donor, three plates each were used for CD4 naive and CD4 memory, two plates were used for CD8 naive, and one plate was used for CD8 memory. To estimate repertoire size and how much clonotypes are shared between individuals, the study performed deep sequencing of blood TCR repertoires from 4 to 6 healthy adults. Libraries were prepared and TCR repertoires were sequenced by different laboratories using diverse techniques, in order to increase sequencing depth and limit assay-specific biases. Each donor's leukapheresis produced roughly between about 0.85 and 10 billion PBMCs.

TCR CDR3 regions were amplified from genomic DNA by multiplex PCR using the deep immunoSEQ assay. Extracted genomic DNA from each cell subset was distributed evenly across all wells of several immunoSEQ 96-well plates, and each plate was treated as a replicate. For sorted subsets, each replicate PCR was loaded with 200 ng genomic DNA, equivalent to 30,000 or so T cell genomes. Purified libraries were measured with a Qubit 3.0 fluorometer, size-checked on a Bioanalyzer 2100, and measured again with the KAPA Library Quantification kit. Every immunoSEQ 96-well plate was sequenced on a dedicated single-read 150-cycle Illumina NextSeq 550 flow cell. As for the original processing: The immunoSEQ output contained only junctional sequences without quality scores, so filtering could not match that applied to full-length reads. To assign V/J genes and CDR3, sequences were annotated using PyIR, a Python wrapper for IgBLAST v1.9, with IMGT germline references. Reads were filtered out if the reads had weak V/J assignments (E-value above 1e-6), no CDR3, stop codons, out-of-frame junctions, or ambiguous translated residues. A V3J clonotype was defined by an identical inferred V gene, J gene, and CDR3 amino acid sequence. Percentage overlap between repertoires was computed as shared unique clonotypes divided by the size of the smaller repertoire. Richness of each repertoire was evaluated using RTK rarefaction, the Chao1 estimator, and Recon v2.1 estimates of unobserved clonotypes. OLGA was used to compute generation probabilities for all TCRbeta clonotypes that the gDNA method yielded from a handful of donors. What TCRdb holds here is the immuneACCESS table cut down to in-frame rearrangements. Part of the clones is not present; checked against another copy, under half of the missing clones reflect an unresolved V gene, and the others are unexplained. V and J calls and clone size are as listed in that table; D and trimming were resolved from the DNA. This sample comprises 450,000 to 700,000 clones, around 95% of them detected only once. The ten top clones hold 0.095% to 0.12% of the sample.

Results and caveats for the whole study, not just this receptor: Because the study included a small number of donors, the genetic and exposure-history diversity represented was limited. Across a handful of donors, 5% to 6% of naive CD4, approximately 4% of naive CD8, around 2.1% of memory CD4, and about 0.4% of memory CD8 clonotypes were shared. Pairwise subsampling indicated that sequencing depth was expected to affect the degree of clonotype sharing among donors. Naive subsets generally had larger estimated clonotype richness than memory subsets did. Sampling was limited to blood, and TCR repertoires in tissue likely differ from TCR repertoires in blood. Clonotypes shared by all four sorted-subset donors showed higher generation probabilities than non-shared clonotypes. Even with the large sequencing depth, rarefaction of the sorted-subset datasets indicated that sequencing was incomplete.

For the CD8 naive samples, CD45RO-negative cells were positively selected for CCR7, yielding a CD45RA+CCR7+ population from which TemRA cells were excluded. The donors were healthy, HIV-negative adults with no recently reported acute infections or vaccinations. All donors were Caucasian adults living in Nashville, Tennessee, USA. After blood collection by leukapheresis, PBMCs were isolated using Ficoll-Histopaque density gradient centrifugation and then cryopreserved in the vapor phase of liquid nitrogen. Analytical flow cytometry was used to check the purity and quantity of every magnetically sorted T cell population. Each sorted fraction had its genomic DNA isolated and then quantified by UV absorbance on a Nanodrop 2000c. In its sample, this clone was seen once. This clone's antigen is unknown. Base qualities were left out, and no much larger clone turns up one base away. Its CDR3 holds 16 amino acids, cysteine through phenylalanine. Of all the DNA, just the CDR3 is kept, 48 bases in frame from base 1. After removal of 5 bases from V and 0 bases from J, the junction retains 6 bases not matched to a gene. The CDR1 and CDR2 encoded by the germline V gene (reference sequence) are LNHDA and SQIVND.

The sequence derives from a woman younger than 45 in good health. Sequencing input: naive CD8+ T cells sorted from blood. The sample's cell subset or site label is to be understood as: CD45RA+CCR7+. The V and J genes are TRBV19 and TRBJ1-5; 8 of the junction bases match TRBD1. The nucleotide sequence reads TGTGCCAGTAGTCCGACAGGGGACTATAGCAATCAGCCCCAGCATTTT. Its protein is CASSPTGDYSNQPQHF.